The source of this T cell receptor (beta chain) is a study of T cell responses to AZD1222 COVID-19 vaccine. Broader study findings: Donors skewed white British and female; clonal diversity was possibly underestimated.

Of note for this clone: The antigen is not known.

Trimming cost V 0 bases and J 5 bases; bases outside gene matches: 12. This CDR3 spans 17 amino acids. CDR1 SEHNR and CDR2 FQNEAQ come from the germline V gene (reference sequence). Method: immunoSEQ multiplex PCR; TCRdb's copy keeps in-frame clones and lacks some. This table holds tens of thousands of clones, 80% to 90% found once. The specimen was peripheral blood, collected on day 0 of AZD1222 vaccination. The chain has TRBV7-9 and TRBJ2-5, with TRBD1 matching over 7 bases. The sequence was collected from an adult in good health. This chain's CDR3 is CASSLAYRDRAGETQYF. The CDR3, as DNA: TGTGCCAGCAGCTTAGCGTACCGCGACAGGGCTGGGGAGACCCAGTACTTC.